This TCR beta chain came from a study of blood T cell repertoires in COVID-19. This CDR3 has 14 amino acids. CDR1 MNHEY and CDR2 SVGAGI come from the germline V gene. Deletions cut 5 bases from V and 4 bases from J, with 11 bases between. Clones were sequenced by immunoSEQ multiplex PCR, and TCRdb holds only the in-frame ones, with some missing. The profile shows 45,000 to 55,000 clones, 86% of them singletons. The TCR sequence derives from a woman at least 80 years old with acute or convalescent COVID-19. The specimen sequenced was peripheral blood. This chain uses TRBV6-5 with TRBJ2-2; possibly TRBD2 for D (6 bases). Here the CDR3 DNA reads TGTGCCAGCAGTCCCAGGAGGGGCACCGGGGAGCTGTTTTTT. Its translation is CASSPRRGTGELFF.